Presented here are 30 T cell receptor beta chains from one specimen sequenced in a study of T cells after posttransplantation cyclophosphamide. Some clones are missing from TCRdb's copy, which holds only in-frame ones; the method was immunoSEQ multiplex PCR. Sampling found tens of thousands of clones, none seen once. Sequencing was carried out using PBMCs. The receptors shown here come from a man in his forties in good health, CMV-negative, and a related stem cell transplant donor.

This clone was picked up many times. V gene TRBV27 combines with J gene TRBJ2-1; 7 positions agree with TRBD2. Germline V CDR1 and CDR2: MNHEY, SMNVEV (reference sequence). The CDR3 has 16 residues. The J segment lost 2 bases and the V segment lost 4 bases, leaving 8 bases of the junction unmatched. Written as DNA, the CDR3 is TGTGCCAGCAGTTCTTTGGCGGGAGCGACCTACAATGAGCAGTTCTTC. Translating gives CASSSLAGATYNEQFF.

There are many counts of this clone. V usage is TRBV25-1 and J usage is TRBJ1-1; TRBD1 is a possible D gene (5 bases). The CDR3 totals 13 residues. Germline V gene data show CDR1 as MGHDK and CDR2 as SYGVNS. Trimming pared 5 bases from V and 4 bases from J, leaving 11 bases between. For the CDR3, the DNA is TGTGCCAGCAGTCCGACAGCTACCACTGAAGCTTTCTTT. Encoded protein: CASSPTATTEAFF.

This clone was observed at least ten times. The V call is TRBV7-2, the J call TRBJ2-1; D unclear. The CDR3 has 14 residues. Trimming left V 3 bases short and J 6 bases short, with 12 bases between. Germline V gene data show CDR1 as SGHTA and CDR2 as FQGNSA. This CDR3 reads CASSFQADRNEQFF. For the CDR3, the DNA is TGTGCCAGCAGCTTCCAAGCCGATCGCAATGAGCAGTTCTTC. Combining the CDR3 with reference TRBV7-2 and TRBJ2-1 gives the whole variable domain GAGVSQSPSNKVTEKGKDVELRCDPISGHTALYWYRQSLGQGLEFLIYFQGNSAPDKSGLPSDRFSAERTGGSVSTLTIQRTQQEDSAVYLCASSFQADRNEQFFGPGTRLTVL.

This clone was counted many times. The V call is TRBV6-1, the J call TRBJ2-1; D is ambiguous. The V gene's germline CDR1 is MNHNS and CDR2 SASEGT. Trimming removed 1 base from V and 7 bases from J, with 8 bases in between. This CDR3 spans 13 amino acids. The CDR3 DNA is TGTGCCAGCAGTGAAGGGCAGGTTAATGAGCAGTTCTTC. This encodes CASSEGQVNEQFF.

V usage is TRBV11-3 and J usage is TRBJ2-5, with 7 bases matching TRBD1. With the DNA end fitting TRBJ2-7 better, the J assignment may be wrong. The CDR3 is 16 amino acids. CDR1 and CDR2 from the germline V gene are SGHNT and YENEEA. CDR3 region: CASTRQGESQFDEQYF. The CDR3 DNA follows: TGTGCCAGCACCCGACAGGGTGAAAGTCAGTTCGACGAGCAGTACTTC.

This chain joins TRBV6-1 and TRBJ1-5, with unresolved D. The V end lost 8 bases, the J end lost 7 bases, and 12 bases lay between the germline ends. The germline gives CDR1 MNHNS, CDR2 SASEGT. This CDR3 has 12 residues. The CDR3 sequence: CASGRGNQPQHF. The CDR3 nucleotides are TGTGCCAGCGGTAGAGGGAACCAGCCCCAGCATTTT.

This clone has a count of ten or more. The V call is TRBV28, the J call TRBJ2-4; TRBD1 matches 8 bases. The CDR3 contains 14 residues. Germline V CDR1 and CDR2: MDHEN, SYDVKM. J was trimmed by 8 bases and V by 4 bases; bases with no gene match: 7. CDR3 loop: CASSSGQGRHIQYF. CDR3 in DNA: TGTGCCAGCAGTTCCGGACAGGGTCGGCACATTCAGTACTTC.

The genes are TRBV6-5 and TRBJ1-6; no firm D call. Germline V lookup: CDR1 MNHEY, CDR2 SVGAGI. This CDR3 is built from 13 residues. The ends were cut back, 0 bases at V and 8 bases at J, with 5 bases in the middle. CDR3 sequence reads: CASSYSQDSPLHF. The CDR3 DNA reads TGTGCCAGCAGTTACTCGCAGGATTCACCCCTCCACTTT.

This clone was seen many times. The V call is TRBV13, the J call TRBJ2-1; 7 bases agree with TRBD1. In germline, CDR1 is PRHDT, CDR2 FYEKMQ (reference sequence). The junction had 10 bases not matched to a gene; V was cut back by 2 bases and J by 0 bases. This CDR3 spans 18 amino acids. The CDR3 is CASSLIDLGDSSYNEQFF. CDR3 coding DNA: TGTGCCAGCAGCTTAATAGACCTGGGGGACAGCTCCTACAATGAGCAGTTCTTC.

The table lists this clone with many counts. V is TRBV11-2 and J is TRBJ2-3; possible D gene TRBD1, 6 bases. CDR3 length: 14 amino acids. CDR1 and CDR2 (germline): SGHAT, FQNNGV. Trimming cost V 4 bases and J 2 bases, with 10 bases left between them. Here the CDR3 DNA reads TGTGCCAGCAGCTCAGGGGTCAACACAGATACGCAGTATTTT. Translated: CASSSGVNTDTQYF. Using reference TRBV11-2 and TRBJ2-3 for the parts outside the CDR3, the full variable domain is EAGVAQSPRYKIIEKRQSVAFWCNPISGHATLYWYQQILGQGPKLLIQFQNNGVVDDSQLPKDRFSAERLKGVDSTLKIQPAKLEDSAVYLCASSSGVNTDTQYFGPGTRLTVL.

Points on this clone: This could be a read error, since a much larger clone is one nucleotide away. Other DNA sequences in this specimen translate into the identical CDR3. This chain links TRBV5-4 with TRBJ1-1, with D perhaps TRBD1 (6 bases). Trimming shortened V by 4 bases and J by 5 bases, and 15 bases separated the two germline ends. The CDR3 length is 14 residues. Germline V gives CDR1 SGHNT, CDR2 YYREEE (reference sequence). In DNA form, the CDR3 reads TGTGCCAGCAGCCCGAGGGGGGGGGTAACTGAAGCTTTCTTT. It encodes CASSPRGGVTEAFF.

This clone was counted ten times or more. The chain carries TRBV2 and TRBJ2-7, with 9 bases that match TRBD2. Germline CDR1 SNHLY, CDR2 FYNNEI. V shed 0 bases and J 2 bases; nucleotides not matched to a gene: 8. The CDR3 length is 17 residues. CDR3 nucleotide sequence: TGTGCCAGCAGTGAAGCGATCGGACTAGCGCGACCCTACGAGCAGTACTTC. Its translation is CASSEAIGLARPYEQYF.

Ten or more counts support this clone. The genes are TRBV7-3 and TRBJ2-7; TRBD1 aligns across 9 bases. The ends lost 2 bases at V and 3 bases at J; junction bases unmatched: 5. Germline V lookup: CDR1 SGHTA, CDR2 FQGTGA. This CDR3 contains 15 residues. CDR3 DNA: TGTGCCAGCAGCTTACCAGGGACAGGGAGCTACGAGCAGTACTTC. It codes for CASSLPGTGSYEQYF. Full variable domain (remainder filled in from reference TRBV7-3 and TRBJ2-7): GAGVSQTPSNKVTEKGKYVELRCDPISGHTALYWYRQSLGQGPEFLIYFQGTGAADDSGLPNDRFFAVRPEGSVSTLKIQRTERGDSAVYLCASSLPGTGSYEQYFGPGTRLTVT.

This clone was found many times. The CDR3 reads CASSSSPWTSGKKNIQYF. CDR3 DNA sequence: TGTGCCAGCAGCAGCAGTCCCTGGACTAGCGGGAAGAAAAACATTCAGTACTTC. V gene TRBV7-2 combines with J gene TRBJ2-4; TRBD2 matches at 12 bases. V lost 5 bases to trimming and J lost 4 bases; unmatched junction nucleotides: 12. The length of the CDR3 is 18 residues. Looked up from germline, CDR1 is SGHTA and CDR2 is FQGNSA. The whole variable domain, remainder taken from reference TRBV7-2 and TRBJ2-4, is GAGVSQSPSNKVTEKGKDVELRCDPISGHTALYWYRQSLGQGLEFLIYFQGNSAPDKSGLPSDRFSAERTGGSVSTLTIQRTQQEDSAVYLCASSSSPWTSGKKNIQYFGAGTRLSVL.

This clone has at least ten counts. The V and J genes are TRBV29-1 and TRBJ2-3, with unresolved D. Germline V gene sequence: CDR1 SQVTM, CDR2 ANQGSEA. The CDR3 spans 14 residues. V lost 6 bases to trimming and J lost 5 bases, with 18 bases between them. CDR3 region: CSVCESASGDTQYF. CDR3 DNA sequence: TGCAGCGTCTGCGAATCGGCATCGGGAGATACGCAGTATTTT.

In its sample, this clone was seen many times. The CDR3 nucleotides read TGTGCCAGCAGCCAAGATGACAGGGTCTACGAGCAGTACTTC. It yields the protein CASSQDDRVYEQYF. The chain links TRBV4-2 to TRBJ2-7, with 7 positions matching TRBD1. V was pared by 0 bases and J by 3 bases, with 2 bases of the junction left unmatched. The germline V gene has CDR1 LGHNA and CDR2 YNFKEQ. This CDR3 spans 14 amino acids.

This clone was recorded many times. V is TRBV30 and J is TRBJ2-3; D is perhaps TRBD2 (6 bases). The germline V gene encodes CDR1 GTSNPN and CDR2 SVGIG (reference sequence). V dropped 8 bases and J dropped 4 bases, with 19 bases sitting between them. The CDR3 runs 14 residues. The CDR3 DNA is TGTGCCGGGGGGTGGCCGAGGGGCGCAGATACGCAGTATTTT. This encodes CAGGWPRGADTQYF.

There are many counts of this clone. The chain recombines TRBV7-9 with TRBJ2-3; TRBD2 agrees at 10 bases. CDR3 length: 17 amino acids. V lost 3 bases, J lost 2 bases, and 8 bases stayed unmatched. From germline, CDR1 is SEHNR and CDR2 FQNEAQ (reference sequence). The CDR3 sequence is CASSFSSGGAVTDTQYF. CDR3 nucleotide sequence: TGTGCCAGCAGCTTCTCGAGCGGGGGGGCTGTCACAGATACGCAGTATTTT.

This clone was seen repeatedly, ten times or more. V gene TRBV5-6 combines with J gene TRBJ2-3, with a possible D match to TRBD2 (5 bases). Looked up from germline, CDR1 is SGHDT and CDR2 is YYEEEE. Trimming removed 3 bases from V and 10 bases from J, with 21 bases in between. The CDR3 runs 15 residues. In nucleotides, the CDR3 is TGTGCCAGCAGCTCCGAGACTGGAGAGCGGTGGGCGCAGTATTTT. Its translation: CASSSETGERWAQYF.

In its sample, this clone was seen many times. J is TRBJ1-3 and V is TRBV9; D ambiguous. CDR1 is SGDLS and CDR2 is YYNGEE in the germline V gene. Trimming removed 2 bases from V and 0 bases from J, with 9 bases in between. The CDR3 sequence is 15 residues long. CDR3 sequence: CASSVGGNSGNTIYF. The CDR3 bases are TGTGCCAGCAGCGTTGGAGGCAACTCTGGAAACACCATATATTTT.

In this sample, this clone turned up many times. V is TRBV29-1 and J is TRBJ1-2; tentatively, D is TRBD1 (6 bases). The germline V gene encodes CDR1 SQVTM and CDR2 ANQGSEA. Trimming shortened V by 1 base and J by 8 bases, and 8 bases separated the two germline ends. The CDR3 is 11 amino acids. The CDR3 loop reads CSVEAGEGYTF. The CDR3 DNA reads TGCAGCGTTGAAGCAGGGGAGGGCTACACCTTC.

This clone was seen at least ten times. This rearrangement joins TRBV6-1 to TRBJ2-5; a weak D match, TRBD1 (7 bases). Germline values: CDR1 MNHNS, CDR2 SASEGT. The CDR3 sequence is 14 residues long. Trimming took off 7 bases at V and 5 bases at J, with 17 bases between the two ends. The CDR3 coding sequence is TGTGCCAGCACCGTTATGACAGGGAGGGAGACCCAGTACTTC. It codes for CASTVMTGRETQYF.

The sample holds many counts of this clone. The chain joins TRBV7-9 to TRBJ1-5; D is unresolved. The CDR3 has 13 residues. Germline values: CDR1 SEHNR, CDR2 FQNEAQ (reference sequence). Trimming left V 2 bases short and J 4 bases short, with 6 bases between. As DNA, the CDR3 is TGTGCCAGCAGCTTATGGGCAAATCAGCCCCAGCATTTT. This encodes CASSLWANQPQHF.

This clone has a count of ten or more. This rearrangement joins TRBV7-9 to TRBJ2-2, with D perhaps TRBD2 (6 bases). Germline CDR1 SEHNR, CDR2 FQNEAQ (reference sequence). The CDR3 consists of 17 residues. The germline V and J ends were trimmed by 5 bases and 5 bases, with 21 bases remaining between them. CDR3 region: CASSLLLSGVRTGELFF. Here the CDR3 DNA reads TGTGCCAGCAGCCTGCTTCTCTCGGGAGTACGGACCGGGGAGCTGTTTTTT.

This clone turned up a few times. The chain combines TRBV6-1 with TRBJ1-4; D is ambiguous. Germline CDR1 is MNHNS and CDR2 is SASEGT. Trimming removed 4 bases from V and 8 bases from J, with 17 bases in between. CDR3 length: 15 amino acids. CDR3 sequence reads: CASSGVPGILEKLFF. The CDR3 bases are TGTGCCAGCAGTGGGGTCCCGGGGATACTCGAAAAACTGTTTTTT.

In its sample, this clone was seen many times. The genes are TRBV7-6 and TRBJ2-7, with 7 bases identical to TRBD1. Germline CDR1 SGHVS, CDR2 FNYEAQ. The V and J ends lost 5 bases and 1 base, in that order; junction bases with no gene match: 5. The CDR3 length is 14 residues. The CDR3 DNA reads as TGTGCCAGCAGCCTCCGGACAGGTTCCTACGAGCAGTACTTC. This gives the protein CASSLRTGSYEQYF.

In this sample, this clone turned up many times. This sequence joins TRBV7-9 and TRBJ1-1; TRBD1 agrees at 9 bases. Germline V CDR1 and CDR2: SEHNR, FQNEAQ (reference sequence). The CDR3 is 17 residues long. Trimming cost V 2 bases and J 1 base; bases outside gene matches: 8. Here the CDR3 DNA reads TGTGCCAGCAGCTTACTTGGACAGGGGCGAACGAACACTGAAGCTTTCTTT. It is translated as CASSLLGQGRTNTEAFF.

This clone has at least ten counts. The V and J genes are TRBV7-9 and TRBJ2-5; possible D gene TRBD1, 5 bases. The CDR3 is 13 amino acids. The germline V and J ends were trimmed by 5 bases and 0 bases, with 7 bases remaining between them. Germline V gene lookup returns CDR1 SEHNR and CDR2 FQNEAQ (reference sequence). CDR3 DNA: TGTGCCAGCAGCAACAGGAACCAAGAGACCCAGTACTTC. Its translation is CASSNRNQETQYF.

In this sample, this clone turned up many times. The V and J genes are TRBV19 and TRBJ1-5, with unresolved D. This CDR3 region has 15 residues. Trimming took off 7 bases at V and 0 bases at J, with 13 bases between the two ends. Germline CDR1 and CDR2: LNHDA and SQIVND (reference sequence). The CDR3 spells CASTLQRYSNQPQHF. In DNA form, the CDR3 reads TGTGCCAGTACCTTGCAGCGGTATAGCAATCAGCCCCAGCATTTT.

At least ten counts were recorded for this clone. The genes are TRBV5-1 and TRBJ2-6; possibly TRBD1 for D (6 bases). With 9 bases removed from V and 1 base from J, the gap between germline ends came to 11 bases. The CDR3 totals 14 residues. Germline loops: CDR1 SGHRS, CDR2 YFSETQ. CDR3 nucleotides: TGCGCCACCGAACAGGGTTCTGGGGCCAACGTCCTGACTTTC. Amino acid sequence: CATEQGSGANVLTF.